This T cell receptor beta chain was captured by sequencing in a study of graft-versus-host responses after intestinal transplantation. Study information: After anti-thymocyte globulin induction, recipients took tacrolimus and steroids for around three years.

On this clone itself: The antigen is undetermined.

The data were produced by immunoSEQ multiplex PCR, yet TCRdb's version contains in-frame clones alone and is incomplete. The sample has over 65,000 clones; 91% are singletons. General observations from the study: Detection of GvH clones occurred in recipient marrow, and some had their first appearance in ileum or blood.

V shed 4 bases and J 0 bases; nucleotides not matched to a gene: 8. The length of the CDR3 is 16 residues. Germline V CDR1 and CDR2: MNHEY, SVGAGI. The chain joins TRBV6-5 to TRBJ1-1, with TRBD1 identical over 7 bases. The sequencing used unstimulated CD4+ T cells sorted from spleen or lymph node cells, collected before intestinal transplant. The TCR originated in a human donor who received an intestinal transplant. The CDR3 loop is CASSSRQGVMNTEAFF. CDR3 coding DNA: TGTGCCAGCAGTTCCCGACAGGGCGTTATGAACACTGAAGCTTTCTTT.